Described below is a single TCR beta chain sequence and its context. The target antigen is unknown. CDR3 size: 14 residues. Germline V CDR1 and CDR2: SGHRS, YFSETQ. V lost 5 bases to trimming and J lost 1 base, with 12 bases between them. This sample is part of a study of memory CD4+ T cells and cytomegalovirus serostatus. Study results and caveats: CD4+ memory repertoires contained about 40% of the 164 reported CMV TCRbeta sequences.

In the original workflow: Out-of-frame sequences were removed, leaving 2,000,000 or so distinct TCRbeta sequences. Method: immunoSEQ multiplex PCR; TCRdb's copy keeps in-frame clones and lacks some. V, J and clone size are those of that table, while D and trimming were read from the DNA. This sample yields 50,000 or so clones, of which roughly 80% are seen a single time; about 0.8% belongs to the top ten. The sort gate was single viable CD3+CD4+CD8-CD45RO+ cells for memory CD4+ T cells. The sequencing sample was made of memory CD4+ T cells from blood. The clonotype originates from an adult in good health and CMV-seronegative. The rearrangement links TRBV5-1 to TRBJ1-1; D gene uncertain. This CDR3 is CASSPLVGNTEAFF. For the CDR3, the DNA is TGCGCCAGCAGTCCCTTAGTCGGGAACACTGAAGCTTTCTTT.